This T cell receptor beta chain was sequenced in a study of T cell responses to AZD1222 COVID-19 vaccine. The overall study: Analysis merged second doses at about 4 or about 12 weeks. Findings and limits, study-wide: In all cases, repertoires were sampled only after the peak T cell response. Baseline seropositivity characterized only a handful of AZD1222 recipients.

A word on this clone: Its antigen is currently unknown.

The CDR3 sequence is 14 residues long. CDR1 and CDR2 from the germline V gene are MNHEY and SMNVEV (reference sequence). Trimming stripped 9 bases from V and 0 bases from J, with 13 bases between. TCRdb's copy holds only in-frame clones and misses some; the assay was immunoSEQ multiplex PCR. The table lists some 140,000 clones, about 92% of them singletons. V gene TRBV27 combines with J gene TRBJ2-3, with D perhaps TRBD1 (6 bases). Sample: peripheral blood, taken on day 0 of AZD1222 vaccination. The origin of this receptor is an adult in good health. For the CDR3, the DNA is TGTGCCAGTCGGACAGCCTCTAGCACAGATACGCAGTATTTT. Translation: CASRTASSTDTQYF.